These 21 T cell receptor beta chains originate from one sample sequenced in a study of neurological immune-mediated disorders (dated by TCRdb to the late 2010s). The library came from 5' RACE. Sequencing used an Illumina HiSeq 2500. TCRdb trimmed the raw reads at Q25, called clones with MiXCR and kept productive beta chains. Every distinct CDR3 protein forms one entry, paired with its most common genes and DNA. The sample profile shows tens of thousands of distinct CDR3 sequences; around 14% of them were found once. The top ten clones comprise 6.8% of the sample. Sequenced input: PBMCs. The receptors were sampled from a woman in her fifties or sixties in good health.

The genes are TRBV5-5 and TRBJ2-3; tentatively, D is TRBD1 or TRBD2 (6 bases each). Germline-derived CDR1 and CDR2 are SGHKS and YYEKEE (reference sequence). This CDR3 spans 14 amino acids. Trimming removed 9 bases from V and 3 bases from J, with 17 bases in between. For the CDR3, the DNA is TGTGCCACCGCCCGGGGGCAGCCTACAGATACGCAGTATTTT. It is translated as CATARGQPTDTQYF.

This clonotype was picked up many times. This chain links TRBV12-3 or TRBV12-4 with TRBJ1-6, with D possibly being TRBD1 (5 bases). The CDR3 runs to 16 residues. The V gene lost 7 bases and the J gene lost 4 bases, with 17 bases spanning the gap. The CDR3: CASTQTWGDYNSPLHF. The CDR3 DNA reads as TGTGCCAGCACCCAAACTTGGGGGGATTATAATTCACCCCTCCACTTT.

In its sample, this clonotype was seen many times. The gene calls are TRBV7-3 and TRBJ2-7, with 8 bases matching TRBD1. With V trimmed by 6 bases and J by 2 bases, 9 bases remained unmatched. The CDR3 contains 15 residues. The V gene's germline CDR1 is SGHTA and CDR2 FQGTGA. This chain's CDR3 is CASSLEGQGPYEQYF. Here the CDR3 DNA reads TGTGCCAGCAGTTTGGAAGGACAGGGTCCCTACGAGCAGTACTTC.

This clonotype was picked up many times. The J gene is TRBJ1-5, the V gene TRBV5-8; D is undetermined. Trimming stripped 1 base from V and 10 bases from J, with 15 bases between. This CDR3 has 14 amino acids. CDR1 is SGHTS, CDR2 YDEGEE, per germline. The CDR3 DNA reads as TGTGCCAGCAGCTTGTTTGGTGGAGTTGGACCCCAGCATTTT. The encoded protein is CASSLFGGVGPQHF. Full variable domain (remainder filled in from reference TRBV5-8 and TRBJ1-5): EAGVTQSPTHLIKTRGQQATLRCSPISGHTSVYWYQQALGLGLQFLLWYDEGEERNRGNFPPRFSGRQFPNYSSELNVNALELEDSALYLCASSLFGGVGPQHFGDGTRLSIL.

This clonotype came up many times. The chain joins TRBV6-5 to TRBJ1-1, with D unresolved. Germline V gene data show CDR1 as MNHEY and CDR2 as SVGAGI. This CDR3 is built from 9 residues. V was shortened by 5 bases and J by 6 bases, with 1 base between the two germline ends. DNA of the CDR3: TGTGCCAGCAGTCCTGAAGCTTTCTTT. It translates to CASSPEAFF.

This clonotype was detected many times. The chain joins TRBV4-1 to TRBJ2-2, with D uncertain. Trimming cost V 0 bases and J 9 bases, with 8 bases left between them. Germline loops: CDR1 MGHRA, CDR2 YSYEKL. The CDR3 covers 13 residues. Here the CDR3 reads CASSQEGVRELFF. Written as DNA, the CDR3 is TGCGCCAGCAGCCAAGAAGGAGTCCGGGAGCTGTTTTTT.

This sequence joins TRBV20-1 and TRBJ1-2; the match to TRBD1 covers 8 bases. Germline CDR1 reads DFQATT; CDR2 reads SNEGSKA (reference sequence). CDR3 length: 15 residues. The V and J ends lost 8 bases and 5 bases, in that order; junction bases with no gene match: 16. The CDR3 nucleotides read TGCAGTACGGGAGGACAGGGCGGTATGCTTTATGGCTACACCTTC. This sequence encodes CSTGGQGGMLYGYTF.

This clonotype was detected only once. V and J are TRBV5-1 and TRBJ2-3; TRBD1 aligns across 7 bases. The J segment lost 0 bases and the V segment lost 2 bases, leaving 6 bases of the junction unmatched. The germline V gene encodes CDR1 SGHRS and CDR2 YFSETQ. The CDR3 is made up of 16 amino acids. CDR3 sequence reads: CASSFFGTDSTDTQYF. CDR3 nucleotide sequence: TGCGCCAGCAGCTTCTTCGGGACAGATAGCACAGATACGCAGTATTTT.

V is TRBV12-3 or TRBV12-4 and J is TRBJ2-1; D is possibly TRBD1 (6 bases). The CDR3 runs 13 residues. The V end was cut by 6 bases, the J end by 6 bases, with 12 bases between. CDR3 region: CASRKTGLNEQFF. The CDR3 DNA is TGTGCCAGCAGAAAGACAGGTCTCAATGAGCAGTTCTTC.

CDR3 sequence: CASSSLTGGGEKLFF. CDR3 in DNA: TGCGCCAGCAGCTCCCTTACAGGGGGTGGCGAAAAACTGTTTTTT. The chain recombines TRBV5-1 with TRBJ1-4, with 8 bases lining up with TRBD1. Germline CDR1 reads SGHRS; CDR2 reads YFSETQ. This CDR3 contains 15 residues. V dropped 3 bases and J dropped 8; count of bases not matched to a gene: 9.

The chain combines TRBV21-1 with TRBJ2-5; TRBD1, the table's D call, was not compared with the DNA. TRBV21-1 is assigned pseudogene status. The CDR3 consists of 15 residues. Written as DNA, the CDR3 is TGTGCCAGCAGCAGGCCGACAGGGAGCAGGGAGACCCAGTACTTC. As protein: CASSRPTGSRETQYF.

Many counts were recorded for this clonotype. The chain couples TRBV7-6 to TRBJ2-2; the match to TRBD1 covers 7 bases. The CDR3 has 15 residues. In germline, CDR1 is SGHVS, CDR2 FNYEAQ. V shed 1 base, J shed 7 bases, and the junction held 6 bases outside the gene matches. The CDR3 here is CASSLVSGGNGELFF. For the CDR3, the DNA is TGTGCCAGCAGCTTAGTTTCAGGGGGAAACGGGGAGCTGTTTTTT. Looking up the rest from reference TRBV7-6 and TRBJ2-2 gives the full variable domain: GAGVSQSPRYKVTKRGQDVALRCDPISGHVSLYWYRQALGQGPEFLTYFNYEAQQDKSGLPNDRFSAERPEGSISTLTIQRTEQRDSAMYRCASSLVSGGNGELFFGEGSRLTVL.

The sample holds many counts of this clonotype. The J gene is TRBJ2-5, the V gene TRBV5-1; D tentatively reads TRBD1 or TRBD2 (5 bases each). Germline loops: CDR1 SGHRS, CDR2 YFSETQ. V was cut by 0 bases and J by 3 bases, with 12 bases left in between. This CDR3 is built from 15 residues. In DNA, the CDR3 is TGCGCCAGCAGCTTGGCCGCAGGGCGGGAAGAGACCCAGTACTTC. It specifies CASSLAAGREETQYF.

In this sample, this clonotype turned up many times. The genes are TRBV5-1 and TRBJ2-5; the match to TRBD1 covers 7 bases. CDR1 is SGHRS, CDR2 YFSETQ, per germline. The trim removed 4 bases at V and 3 bases at J, leaving 9 bases unmatched. The CDR3 runs to 15 residues. The CDR3 bases are TGCGCCAGCAGCGGACAAGGGGGCATGGAAGAGACCCAGTACTTC. This sequence encodes CASSGQGGMEETQYF.

This clonotype has a count of ten or more. The genes are TRBV7-9 and TRBJ2-1; no firm D call. The CDR3 covers 13 residues. V gave up 8 bases and J gave up 0 bases, with 8 bases separating them. The germline CDR1 and CDR2 sequences are SEHNR and FQNEAQ (reference sequence). CDR3 nucleotides: TGTGCCAGCGGCCTTAACTCCTACAATGAGCAGTTCTTC. It yields the protein CASGLNSYNEQFF.

This clonotype was seen at least ten times. This CDR3 is CASSYRGQNYEQYF. The CDR3 nucleotides are TGCGCCAGCAGCTATCGGGGACAGAACTACGAGCAGTACTTC. The chain couples TRBV5-1 to TRBJ2-7; 7 bases are a match to TRBD1. The CDR3 loop spans 14 amino acids. V dropped 3 bases and J dropped 3; count of bases not matched to a gene: 6. The germline gives CDR1 SGHRS, CDR2 YFSETQ. Looking up the rest from reference TRBV5-1 and TRBJ2-7 gives the full variable domain: KAGVTQTPRYLIKTRGQQVTLSCSPISGHRSVSWYQQTPGQGLQFLFEYFSETQRNKGNFPGRFSGRQFSNSRSEMNVSTLELGDSALYLCASSYRGQNYEQYFGPGTRLTVT.

This clonotype showed up many times. J is TRBJ2-1 and V is TRBV6-5, with D perhaps TRBD1 (6 bases). Trimming shortened V by 8 bases and J by 9 bases, and 17 bases separated the two germline ends. This CDR3 region has 13 residues. Germline V CDR1 and CDR2: MNHEY, SVGAGI. The CDR3 DNA sequence: TGTGCCAGCTGCCCGGGTCAGGGGTTTGAGCAGTTCTTC. Amino acids: CASCPGQGFEQFF.

This clonotype was counted many times. The rearrangement joins TRBV5-1 to TRBJ1-1; no firm D call. The germline V gene encodes CDR1 SGHRS and CDR2 YFSETQ. The germline V and J ends were trimmed by 3 bases and 1 base, with 16 bases remaining between them. The CDR3 has 16 residues. The CDR3 spells CASSYLNARANTEAFF. The CDR3 nucleotides are TGCGCCAGCAGCTACCTAAATGCCAGAGCGAACACTGAAGCTTTCTTT.

There are many counts of this clonotype. The V and J genes are TRBV3-1 and TRBJ2-7; unclear D gene. The CDR3 is made up of 13 amino acids. The V and J ends lost 4 bases and 6 bases respectively, with 13 bases between them. In germline, CDR1 is LGHDT, CDR2 YNNKEL (reference sequence). The CDR3 is CASSPLRSLEQYF. Written as DNA, the CDR3 is TGTGCCAGCAGCCCCCTTCGTAGTCTCGAGCAGTACTTC.

Many counts were recorded for this clonotype. V gene TRBV29-1 combines with J gene TRBJ2-4; possibly TRBD1 for D (6 bases). The ends were cut back, 8 bases at V and 0 bases at J, with 17 bases in the middle. Per the germline V gene, CDR1 is SQVTM and CDR2 is ANQGSEA. The CDR3 length is 15 residues. The CDR3 is CSSAGTPLAKNIQYF. In DNA form, the CDR3 reads TGCAGCTCAGCCGGGACACCTTTAGCCAAAAACATTCAGTACTTC. Looking up the rest from reference TRBV29-1 and TRBJ2-4 gives the full variable domain: SAVISQKPSRDICQRGTSLTIQCQVDSQVTMMFWYRQQPGQSLTLIATANQGSEATYESGFVIDKFPISRPNLTFSTLTVSNMSPEDSSIYLCSSAGTPLAKNIQYFGAGTRLSVL.

Ten or more counts support this clonotype. The V call is TRBV20-1, the J call TRBJ2-3; TRBD2 matches 13 bases. Germline CDR1 DFQATT, CDR2 SNEGSKA (reference sequence). Trimming took 0 bases from V and 1 from J; bases not matched to a gene: 7. CDR3 length: 18 amino acids. CDR3: CSARELAGGPIGTDTQYF. The CDR3 nucleotides read TGCAGTGCTAGAGAACTAGCGGGAGGGCCGATTGGCACAGATACGCAGTATTTT.